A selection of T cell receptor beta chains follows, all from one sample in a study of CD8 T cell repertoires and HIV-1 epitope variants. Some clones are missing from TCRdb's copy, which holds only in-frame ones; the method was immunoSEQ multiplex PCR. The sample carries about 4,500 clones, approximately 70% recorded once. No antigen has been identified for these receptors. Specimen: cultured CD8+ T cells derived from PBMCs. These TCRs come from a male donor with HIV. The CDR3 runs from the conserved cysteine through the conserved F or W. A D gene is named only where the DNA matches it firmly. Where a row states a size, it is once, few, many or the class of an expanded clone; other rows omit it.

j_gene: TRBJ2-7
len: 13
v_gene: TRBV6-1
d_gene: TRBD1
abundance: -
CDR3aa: CASSTGGTYEQYF
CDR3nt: TGTGCCAGCAGTACAGGGGGAACCTACGAGCAGTACTTC

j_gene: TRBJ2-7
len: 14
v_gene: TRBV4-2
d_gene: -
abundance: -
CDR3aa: CASSQGQLADEQYF
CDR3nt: TGTGCCAGCAGCCAAGGACAGCTAGCAGACGAGCAGTACTTC

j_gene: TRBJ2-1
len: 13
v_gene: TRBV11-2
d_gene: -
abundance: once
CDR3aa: CASSRGAGNEQFF
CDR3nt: TGTGCCAGCAGCCGAGGCGCGGGCAATGAGCAGTTCTTC

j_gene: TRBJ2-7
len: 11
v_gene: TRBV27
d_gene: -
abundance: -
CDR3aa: CASSSALGTYF
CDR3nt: TGTGCCAGCAGTTCGGCCCTGGGGACGTACTTC

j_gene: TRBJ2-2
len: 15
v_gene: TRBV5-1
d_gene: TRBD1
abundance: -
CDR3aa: CASRSAGGVLEELFF
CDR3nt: TGCGCCAGCAGATCTGCAGGGGGCGTTTTGGAGGAGCTGTTTTTT

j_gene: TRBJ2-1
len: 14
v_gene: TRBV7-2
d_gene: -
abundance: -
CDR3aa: CASRPSVGYNEQFF
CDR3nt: TGTGCCAGCAGACCCTCGGTAGGCTACAATGAGCAGTTCTTC

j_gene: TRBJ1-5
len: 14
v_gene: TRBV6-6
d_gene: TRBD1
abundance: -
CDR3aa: CASSPGQGWEPQHF
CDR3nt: TGTGCCAGCAGCCCGGGACAGGGCTGGGAGCCCCAGCATTTT

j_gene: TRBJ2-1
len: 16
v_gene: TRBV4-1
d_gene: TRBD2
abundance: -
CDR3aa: CASSQDQREGYNEQFF
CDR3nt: TGCGCCAGCAGCCAAGATCAACGGGAGGGTTACAATGAGCAGTTCTTC

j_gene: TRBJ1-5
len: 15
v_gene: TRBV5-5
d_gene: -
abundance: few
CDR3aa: CASSPWTDSNQPQHF
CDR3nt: TGTGCCAGCAGCCCGTGGACAGATAGCAATCAGCCCCAGCATTTT

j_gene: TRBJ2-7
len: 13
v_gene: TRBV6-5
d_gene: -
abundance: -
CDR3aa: CASRLQSSYEQYF
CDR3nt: TGTGCCAGCAGGCTACAGAGCTCCTACGAGCAGTACTTC

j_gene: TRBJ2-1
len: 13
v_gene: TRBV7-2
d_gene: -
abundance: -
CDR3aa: CASSPAGYNEQFF
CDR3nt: TGTGCCAGCAGCCCAGCAGGCTACAATGAGCAGTTCTTC

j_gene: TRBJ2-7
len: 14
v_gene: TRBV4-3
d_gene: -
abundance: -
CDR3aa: CASSQDGGDHEQYF
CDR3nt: TGCGCCAGCAGCCAAGATGGAGGGGACCACGAGCAGTACTTC

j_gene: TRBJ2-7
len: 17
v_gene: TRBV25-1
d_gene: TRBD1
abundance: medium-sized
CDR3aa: CASSSDRWDRETYEQYF
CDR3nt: TGTGCCAGCAGTAGTGACCGATGGGACAGGGAAACCTACGAGCAGTACTTC

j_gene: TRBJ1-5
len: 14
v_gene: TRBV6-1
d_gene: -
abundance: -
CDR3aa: CASSDPGGNQPQHF
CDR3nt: TGTGCCAGCAGTGACCCAGGGGGCAATCAGCCCCAGCATTTT

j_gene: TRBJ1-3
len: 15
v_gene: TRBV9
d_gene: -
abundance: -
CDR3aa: CASSPGQVSGNTIYF
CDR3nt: TGTGCCAGCAGCCCCGGACAAGTCTCTGGAAACACCATATATTTT

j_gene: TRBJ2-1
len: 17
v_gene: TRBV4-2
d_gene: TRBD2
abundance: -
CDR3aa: CASSQDTSSGKENEQFF
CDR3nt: TGTGCCAGCAGCCAAGATACTTCCAGCGGGAAGGAAAATGAGCAGTTCTTC

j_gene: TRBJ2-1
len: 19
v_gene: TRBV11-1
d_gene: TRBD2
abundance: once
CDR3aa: CASSLAYSREVGSYNEQFF
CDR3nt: TGTGCCAGCAGCTTAGCGTATAGCCGGGAGGTTGGGTCCTACAATGAGCAGTTCTTC

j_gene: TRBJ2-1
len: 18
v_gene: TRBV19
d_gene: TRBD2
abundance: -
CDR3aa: CASSRTHFPGLAFNEQFF
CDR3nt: TGTGCCAGTAGCCGAACCCACTTTCCGGGACTAGCGTTTAATGAGCAGTTCTTC

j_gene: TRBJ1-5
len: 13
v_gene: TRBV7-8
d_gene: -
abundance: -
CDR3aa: CASNAEGNQPQHF
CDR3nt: TGTGCCAGCAACGCGGAAGGCAATCAGCCCCAGCATTTT

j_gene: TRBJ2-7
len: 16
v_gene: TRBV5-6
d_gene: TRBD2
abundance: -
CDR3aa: CASSWEAGGRTYEQYF
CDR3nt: TGTGCCAGCAGCTGGGAGGCGGGAGGACGAACCTACGAGCAGTACTTC

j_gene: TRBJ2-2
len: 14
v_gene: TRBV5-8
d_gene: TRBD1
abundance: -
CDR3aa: CASTDSTGHGELFF
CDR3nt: TGTGCCAGCACCGACTCGACAGGGCACGGGGAGCTGTTTTTT

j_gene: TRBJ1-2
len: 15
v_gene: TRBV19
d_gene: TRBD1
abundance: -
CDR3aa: CASSLRTGGGYGYTF
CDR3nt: TGTGCCAGTAGTCTCAGGACAGGGGGCGGCTATGGCTACACCTTC

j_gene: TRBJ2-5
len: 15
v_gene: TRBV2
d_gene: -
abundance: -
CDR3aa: CASSDRNWVQETQYF
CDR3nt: TGTGCCAGCAGTGACAGGAATTGGGTCCAAGAGACCCAGTACTTC

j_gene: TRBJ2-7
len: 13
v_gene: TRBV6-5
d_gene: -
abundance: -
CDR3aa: CASSPRPNYEQYF
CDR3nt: TGTGCCAGCAGCCCTCGACCGAACTACGAGCAGTACTTC

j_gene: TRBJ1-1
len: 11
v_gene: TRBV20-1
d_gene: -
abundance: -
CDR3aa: CSARAHTEAFF
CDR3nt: TGCAGTGCTCGAGCCCACACTGAAGCTTTCTTT

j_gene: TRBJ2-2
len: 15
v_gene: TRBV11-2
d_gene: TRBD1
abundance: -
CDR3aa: CASSYRQGATGELFF
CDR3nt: TGTGCCAGCAGCTACCGACAGGGGGCCACCGGGGAGCTGTTTTTT

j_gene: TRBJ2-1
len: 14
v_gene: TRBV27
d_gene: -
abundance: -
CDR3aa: CASSLKGAYNEQFF
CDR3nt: TGTGCTAGCAGTTTAAAGGGAGCGTACAATGAGCAGTTCTTC

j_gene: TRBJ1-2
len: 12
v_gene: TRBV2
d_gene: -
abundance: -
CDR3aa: CASSAFSYGYTF
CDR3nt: TGTGCCAGCAGTGCCTTTAGCTATGGCTACACCTTC

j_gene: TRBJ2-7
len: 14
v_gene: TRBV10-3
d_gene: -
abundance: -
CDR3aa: CAISDPAGIYEQYF
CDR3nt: TGTGCCATCAGTGATCCGGCAGGGATCTACGAGCAGTACTTC

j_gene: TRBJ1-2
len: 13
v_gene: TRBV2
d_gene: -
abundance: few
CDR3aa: CASSFGRGYGYTF
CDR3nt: TGTGCCAGCAGCTTCGGACGGGGCTATGGCTACACCTTC

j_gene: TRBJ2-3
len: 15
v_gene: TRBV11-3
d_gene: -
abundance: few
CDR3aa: CASSRREGVGDTQYF
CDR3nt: TGTGCCAGCAGCCGAAGAGAGGGAGTGGGAGATACGCAGTATTTT

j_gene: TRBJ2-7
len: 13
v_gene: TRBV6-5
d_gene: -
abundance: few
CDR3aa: CASSYSGSYEQYF
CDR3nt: TGTGCCAGCAGTTACTCTGGAAGCTACGAGCAGTACTTC

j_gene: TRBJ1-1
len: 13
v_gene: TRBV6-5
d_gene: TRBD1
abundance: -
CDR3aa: CTVRDRVNTEAFF
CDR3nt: TGTACCGTCCGGGACAGGGTGAACACTGAAGCTTTCTTT

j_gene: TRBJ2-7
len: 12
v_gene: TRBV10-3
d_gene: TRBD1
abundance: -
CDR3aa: CAIGGQGDEQYF
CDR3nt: TGTGCCATCGGGGGACAGGGAGACGAGCAGTACTTC

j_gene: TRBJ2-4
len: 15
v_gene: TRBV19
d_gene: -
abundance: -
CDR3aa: CASSLQGSAKNIQYF
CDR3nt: TGTGCCAGTAGTCTTCAGGGGTCCGCCAAAAACATTCAGTACTTC

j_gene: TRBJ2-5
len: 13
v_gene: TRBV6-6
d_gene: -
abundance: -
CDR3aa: CASSFTWKETQYF
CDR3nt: TGTGCCAGCAGTTTCACGTGGAAAGAGACCCAGTACTTC

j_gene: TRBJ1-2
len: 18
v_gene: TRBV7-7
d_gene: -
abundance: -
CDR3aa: CASSVRVKCRRKTYGYTF
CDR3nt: TGTGCCAGCAGCGTTCGCGTTAAGTGCCGCCGAAAGACCTATGGCTACACCTTC

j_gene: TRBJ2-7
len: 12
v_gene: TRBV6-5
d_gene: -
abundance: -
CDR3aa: CASSIGGPEQYF
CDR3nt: TGTGCCAGCTCCATCGGGGGCCCCGAGCAGTACTTC

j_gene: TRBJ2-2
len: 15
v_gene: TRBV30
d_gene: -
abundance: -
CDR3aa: CAWSVGTAGIGELFF
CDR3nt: TGTGCCTGGAGTGTAGGAACCGCGGGGATCGGGGAGCTGTTTTTT

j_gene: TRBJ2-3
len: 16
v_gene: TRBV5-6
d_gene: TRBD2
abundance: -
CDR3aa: CASSPGLPLSTDTQYF
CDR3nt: TGTGCCAGCAGCCCGGGACTACCCCTGAGCACAGATACGCAGTATTTT

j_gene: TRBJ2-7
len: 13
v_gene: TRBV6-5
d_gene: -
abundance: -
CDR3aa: CASSYGRDYEQYF
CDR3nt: TGTGCCAGCAGTTACGGCAGGGACTACGAGCAGTACTTC

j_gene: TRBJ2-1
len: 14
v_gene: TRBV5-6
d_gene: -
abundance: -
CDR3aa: CASSFNLDGYEQFF
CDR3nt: TGTGCCAGCAGCTTTAACCTCGACGGCTATGAGCAGTTCTTC

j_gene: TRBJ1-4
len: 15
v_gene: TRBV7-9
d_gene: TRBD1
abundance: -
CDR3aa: CASSPSGQGEEKLFF
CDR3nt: TGTGCCAGCAGCCCATCGGGACAGGGTGAGGAAAAACTGTTTTTT

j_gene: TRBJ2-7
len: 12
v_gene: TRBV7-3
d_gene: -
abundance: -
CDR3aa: CASSLRAGEQYF
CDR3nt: TGTGCCAGCAGCTTACGAGCGGGCGAGCAGTACTTC

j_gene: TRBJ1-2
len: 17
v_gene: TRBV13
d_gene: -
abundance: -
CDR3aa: CASSLGGAVDGVDGCTF
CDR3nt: TGTGCCAGCAGCTTAGGAGGTGCGGTGGATGGCGTGGATGGCTGCACCTTC

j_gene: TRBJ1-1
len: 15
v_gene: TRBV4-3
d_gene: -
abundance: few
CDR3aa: CASSQDRGELREAFF
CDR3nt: TGCGCCAGCAGCCAAGATAGGGGGGAATTAAGAGAAGCTTTCTTT

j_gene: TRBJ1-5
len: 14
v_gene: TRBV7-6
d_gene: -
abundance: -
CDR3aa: CASSLNRGRQPQHF
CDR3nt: TGTGCCAGCAGCTTGAACCGGGGGAGGCAGCCCCAGCATTTT

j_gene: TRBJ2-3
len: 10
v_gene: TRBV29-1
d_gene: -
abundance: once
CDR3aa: CSVLTDTQYF
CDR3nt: TGCAGCGTGCTCACAGATACGCAGTATTTT

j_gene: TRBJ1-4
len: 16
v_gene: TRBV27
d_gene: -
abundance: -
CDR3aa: CASSWAGRATNEKLFF
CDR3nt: TGTGCCAGCAGTTGGGCAGGTCGTGCAACTAATGAAAAACTGTTTTTT

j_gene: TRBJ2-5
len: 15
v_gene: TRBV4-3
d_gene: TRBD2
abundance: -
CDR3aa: CASSQDLSSGETQYF
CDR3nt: TGCGCCAGCAGCCAAGATCTTTCTAGCGGAGAGACCCAGTACTTC

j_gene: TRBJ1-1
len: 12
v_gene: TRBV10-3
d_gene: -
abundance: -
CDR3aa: CAISEGDTEAFF
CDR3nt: TGTGCCATCAGTGAAGGGGACACTGAAGCTTTCTTT

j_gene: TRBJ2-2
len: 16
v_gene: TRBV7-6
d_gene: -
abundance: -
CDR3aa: CASSATPGSNTGELFF
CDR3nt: TGTGCCAGCAGCGCAACCCCGGGGTCGAACACCGGGGAGCTGTTTTTT